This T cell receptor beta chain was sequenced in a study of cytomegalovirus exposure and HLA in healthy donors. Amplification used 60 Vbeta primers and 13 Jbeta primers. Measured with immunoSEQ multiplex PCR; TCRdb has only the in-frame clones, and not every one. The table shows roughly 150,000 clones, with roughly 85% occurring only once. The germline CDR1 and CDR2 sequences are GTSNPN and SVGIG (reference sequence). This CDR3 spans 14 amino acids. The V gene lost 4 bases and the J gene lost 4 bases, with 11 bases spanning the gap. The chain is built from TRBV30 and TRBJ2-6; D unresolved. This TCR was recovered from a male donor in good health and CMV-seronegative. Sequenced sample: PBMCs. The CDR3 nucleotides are TGTGCCTGGACGGCGTGGAGAGGGGCCAACGTCCTGACTTTC. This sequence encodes CAWTAWRGANVLTF.